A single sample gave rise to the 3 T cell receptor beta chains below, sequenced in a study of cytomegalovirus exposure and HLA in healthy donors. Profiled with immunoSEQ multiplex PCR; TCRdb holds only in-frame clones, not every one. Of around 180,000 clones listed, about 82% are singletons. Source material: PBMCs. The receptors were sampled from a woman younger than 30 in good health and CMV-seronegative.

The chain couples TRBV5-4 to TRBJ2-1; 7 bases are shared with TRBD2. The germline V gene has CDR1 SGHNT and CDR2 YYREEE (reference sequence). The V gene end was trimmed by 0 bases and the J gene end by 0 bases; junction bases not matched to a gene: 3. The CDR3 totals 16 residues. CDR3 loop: CASSLEAGSSYNEQFF. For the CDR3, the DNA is TGTGCCAGCAGCTTGGAAGCGGGGAGCTCCTACAATGAGCAGTTCTTC.

CDR3 residues: CSVALVGGKGEAFF. The CDR3 DNA is TGCAGCGTTGCCCTGGTGGGGGGAAAGGGTGAAGCTTTCTTT. V is TRBV29-1 and J is TRBJ1-1; the D gene is possibly TRBD1 (5 bases). The CDR3 length is 14 residues. The germline V gene encodes CDR1 SQVTM and CDR2 ANQGSEA. V shed 4 bases and J shed 7 bases, with 19 bases lying between them.

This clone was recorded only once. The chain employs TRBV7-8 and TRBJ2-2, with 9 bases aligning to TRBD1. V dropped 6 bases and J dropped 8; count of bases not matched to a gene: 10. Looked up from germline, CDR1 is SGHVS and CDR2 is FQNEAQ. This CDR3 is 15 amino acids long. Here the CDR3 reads CASRPGQGLGGELFF. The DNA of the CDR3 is TGTGCCAGCAGGCCGGGACAGGGATTGGGAGGGGAGCTGTTTTTT.